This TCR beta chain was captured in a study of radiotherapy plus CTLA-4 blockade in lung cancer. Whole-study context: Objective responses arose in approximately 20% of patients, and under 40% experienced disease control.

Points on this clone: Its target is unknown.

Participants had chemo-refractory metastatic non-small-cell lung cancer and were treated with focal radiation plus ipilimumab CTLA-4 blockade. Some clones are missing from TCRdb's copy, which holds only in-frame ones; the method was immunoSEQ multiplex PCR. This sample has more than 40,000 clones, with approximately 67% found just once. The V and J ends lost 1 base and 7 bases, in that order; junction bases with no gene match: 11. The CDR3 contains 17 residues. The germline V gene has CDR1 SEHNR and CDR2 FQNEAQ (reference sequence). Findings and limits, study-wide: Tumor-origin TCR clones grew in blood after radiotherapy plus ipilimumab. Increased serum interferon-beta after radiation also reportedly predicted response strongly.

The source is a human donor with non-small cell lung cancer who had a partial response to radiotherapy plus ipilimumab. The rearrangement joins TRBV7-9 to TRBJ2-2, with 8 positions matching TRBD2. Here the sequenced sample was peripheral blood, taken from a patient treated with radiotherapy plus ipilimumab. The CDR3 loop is CASSLGGLAPWSGELFF. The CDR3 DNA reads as TGTGCCAGCAGCTTAGGCGGACTAGCCCCATGGAGCGGGGAGCTGTTTTTT. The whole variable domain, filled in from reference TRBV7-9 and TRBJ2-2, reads DTGVSQNPRHKITKRGQNVTFRCDPISEHNRLYWYRQTLGQGPEFLTYFQNEAQLEKSRLLSDRFSAERPKGSFSTLEIQRTEQGDSAMYLCASSLGGLAPWSGELFFGEGSRLTVL.